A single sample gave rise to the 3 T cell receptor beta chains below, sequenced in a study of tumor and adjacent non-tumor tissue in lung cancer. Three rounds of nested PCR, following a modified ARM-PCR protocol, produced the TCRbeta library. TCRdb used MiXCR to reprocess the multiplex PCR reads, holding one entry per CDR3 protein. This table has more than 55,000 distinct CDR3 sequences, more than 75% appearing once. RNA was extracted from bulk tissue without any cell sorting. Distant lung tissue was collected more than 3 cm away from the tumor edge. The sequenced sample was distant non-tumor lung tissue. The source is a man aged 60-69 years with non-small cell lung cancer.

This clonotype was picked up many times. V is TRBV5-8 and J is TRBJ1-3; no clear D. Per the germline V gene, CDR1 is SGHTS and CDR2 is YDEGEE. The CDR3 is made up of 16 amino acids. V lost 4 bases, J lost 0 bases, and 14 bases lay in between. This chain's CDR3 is CASSPARGNSGNTIYF. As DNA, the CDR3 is TGTGCCAGCAGCCCCGCCCGAGGGAACTCTGGAAACACCATATATTTT. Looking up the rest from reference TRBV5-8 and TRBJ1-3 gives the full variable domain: EAGVTQSPTHLIKTRGQQATLRCSPISGHTSVYWYQQALGLGLQFLLWYDEGEERNRGNFPPRFSGRQFPNYSSELNVNALELEDSALYLCASSPARGNSGNTIYFGEGSWLTVV.

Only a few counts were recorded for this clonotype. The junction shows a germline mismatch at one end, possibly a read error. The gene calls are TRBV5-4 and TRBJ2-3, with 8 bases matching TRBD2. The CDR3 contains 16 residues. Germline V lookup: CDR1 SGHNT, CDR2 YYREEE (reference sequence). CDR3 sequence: CGSCPIEREPGDTQYF. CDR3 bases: TGTGGCAGCTGCCCTATCGAGCGGGAGCCGGGAGATACTCAGTATTTT.

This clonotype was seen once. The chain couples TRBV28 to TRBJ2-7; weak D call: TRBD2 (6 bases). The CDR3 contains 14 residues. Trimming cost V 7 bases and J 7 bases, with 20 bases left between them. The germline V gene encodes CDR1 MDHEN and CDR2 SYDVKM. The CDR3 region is CASTIGRGGYEQYF. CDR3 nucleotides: TGTGCCAGCACCATTGGGCGGGGCGGGTATGAGCAGTACTTC.